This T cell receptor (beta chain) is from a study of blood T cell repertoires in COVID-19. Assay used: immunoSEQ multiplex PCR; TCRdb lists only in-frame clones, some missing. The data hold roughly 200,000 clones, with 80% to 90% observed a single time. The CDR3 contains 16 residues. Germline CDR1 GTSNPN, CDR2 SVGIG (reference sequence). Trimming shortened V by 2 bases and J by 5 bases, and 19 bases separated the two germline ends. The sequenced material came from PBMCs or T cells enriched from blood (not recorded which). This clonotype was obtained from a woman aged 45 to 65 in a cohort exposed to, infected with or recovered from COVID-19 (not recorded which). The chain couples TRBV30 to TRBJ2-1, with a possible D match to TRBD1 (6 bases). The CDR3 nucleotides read TGTGCCTGGAGTCCTCCCCGGGACACCTTAAACAATGAGCAGTTCTTC. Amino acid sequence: CAWSPPRDTLNNEQFF.